This entry is about one T cell receptor (beta chain). Its antigen is undetermined. Profiling relied on immunoSEQ multiplex PCR, and the TCRdb table lists in-frame clones only, not all of them. Altogether some 1.5 million clones are present, 95% to 99% being singletons, with the ten largest covering less than 0.55%. This record belongs to a study of shared clonotypes between healthy human individuals. The study's findings and limits: Shared across a few donors were roughly 5.3% of the naive CD4 clonotypes.

Germline V gives CDR1 SGHRS, CDR2 YFSETQ. Deletions cut 0 bases from V and 7 bases from J, with 14 bases between. This CDR3 comprises 15 residues. J is TRBJ2-1 and V is TRBV5-1; D perhaps matches TRBD2 (6 bases). The material sequenced was naive CD4+ T cells sorted from blood. Subset indicated: CD45RA+ positively selected. The TCR originated in a man under 40 in good health. CDR3 in DNA: TGCGCCAGCAGCTTGGTCGTAGCGGCTAGAAATGAGCAGTTCTTC. This translates into CASSLVVAARNEQFF.